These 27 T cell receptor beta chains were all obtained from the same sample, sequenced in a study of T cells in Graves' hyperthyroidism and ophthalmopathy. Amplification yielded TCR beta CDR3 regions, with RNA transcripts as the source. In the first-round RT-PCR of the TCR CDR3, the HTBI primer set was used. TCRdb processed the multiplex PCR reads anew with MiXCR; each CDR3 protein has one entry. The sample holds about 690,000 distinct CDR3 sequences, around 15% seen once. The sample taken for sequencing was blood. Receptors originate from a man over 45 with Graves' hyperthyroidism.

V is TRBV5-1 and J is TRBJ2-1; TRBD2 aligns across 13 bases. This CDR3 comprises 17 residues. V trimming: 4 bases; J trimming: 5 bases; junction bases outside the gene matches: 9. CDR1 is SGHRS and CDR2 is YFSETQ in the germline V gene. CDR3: CASSVGTSGKKDNEQFF. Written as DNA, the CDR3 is TGCGCCAGCAGCGTCGGGACTAGCGGGAAGAAAGACAATGAGCAGTTCTTC.

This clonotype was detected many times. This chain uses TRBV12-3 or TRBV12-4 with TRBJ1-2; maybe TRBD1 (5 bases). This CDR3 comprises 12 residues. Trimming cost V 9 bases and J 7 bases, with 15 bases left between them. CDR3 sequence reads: CASTDSSGGYTF. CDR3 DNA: TGTGCCAGTACTGACAGCTCTGGTGGCTACACCTTC.

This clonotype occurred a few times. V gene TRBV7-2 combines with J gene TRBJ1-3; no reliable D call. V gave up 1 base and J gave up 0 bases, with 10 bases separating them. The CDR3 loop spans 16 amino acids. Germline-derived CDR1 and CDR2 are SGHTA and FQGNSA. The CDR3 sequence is CASSLVGSISGNTIYF. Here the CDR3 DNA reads TGTGCCAGCAGCTTAGTTGGCAGCATCTCTGGAAACACCATATATTTT.

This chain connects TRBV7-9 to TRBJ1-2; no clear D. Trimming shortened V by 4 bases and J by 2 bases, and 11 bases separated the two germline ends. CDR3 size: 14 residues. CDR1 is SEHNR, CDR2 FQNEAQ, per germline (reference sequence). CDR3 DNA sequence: TGTGCCAGCAGCTCGGCGACGGGGAACTATGGCTACACCTTC. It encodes CASSSATGNYGYTF.

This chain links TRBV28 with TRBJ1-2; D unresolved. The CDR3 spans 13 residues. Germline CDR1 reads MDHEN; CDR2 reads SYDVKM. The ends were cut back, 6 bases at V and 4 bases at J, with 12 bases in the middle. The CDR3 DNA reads TGTGCCAGCAGCTCCTTATCGGTCTATGGCTACACCTTC. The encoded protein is CASSSLSVYGYTF.

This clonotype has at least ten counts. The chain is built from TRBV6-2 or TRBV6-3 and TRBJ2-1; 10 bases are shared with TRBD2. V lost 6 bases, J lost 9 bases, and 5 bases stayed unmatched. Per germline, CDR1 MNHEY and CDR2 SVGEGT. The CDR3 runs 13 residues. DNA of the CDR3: TGTGCCAGCAGCCCTAGCGGGGGCGGTGAGCAGTTCTTC. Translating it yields CASSPSGGGEQFF.

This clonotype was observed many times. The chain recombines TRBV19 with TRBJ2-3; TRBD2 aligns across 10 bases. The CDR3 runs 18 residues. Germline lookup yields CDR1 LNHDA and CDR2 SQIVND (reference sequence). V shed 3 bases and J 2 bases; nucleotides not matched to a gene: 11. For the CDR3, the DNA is TGTGCCAGTAGTATGCTGCCCCAGAGCGGGAGGGACACAGATACGCAGTATTTT. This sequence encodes CASSMLPQSGRDTDTQYF.

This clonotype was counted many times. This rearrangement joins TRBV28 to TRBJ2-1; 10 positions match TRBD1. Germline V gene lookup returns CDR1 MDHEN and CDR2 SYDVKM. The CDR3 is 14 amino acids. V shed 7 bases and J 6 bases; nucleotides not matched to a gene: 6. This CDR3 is CASKGGQGFNEQFF. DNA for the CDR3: TGTGCCAGCAAGGGGGGACAGGGGTTCAATGAGCAGTTCTTC.

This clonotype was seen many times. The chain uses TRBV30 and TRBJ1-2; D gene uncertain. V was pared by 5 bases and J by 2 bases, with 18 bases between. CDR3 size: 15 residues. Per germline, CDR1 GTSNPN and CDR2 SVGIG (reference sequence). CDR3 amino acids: CAWFGRLTPNYGYTF. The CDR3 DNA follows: TGTGCCTGGTTTGGCCGTTTGACCCCGAACTATGGCTACACCTTC.

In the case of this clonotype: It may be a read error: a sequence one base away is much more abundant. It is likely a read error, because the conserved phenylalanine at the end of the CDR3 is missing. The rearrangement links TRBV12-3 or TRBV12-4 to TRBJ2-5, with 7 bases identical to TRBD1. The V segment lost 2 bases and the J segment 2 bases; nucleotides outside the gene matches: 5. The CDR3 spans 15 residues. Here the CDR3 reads CASSLRQGVQETQYV. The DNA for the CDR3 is TGTGCCAGCAGTTTAAGGCAGGGGGTTCAAGAGACCCAGTACGTC.

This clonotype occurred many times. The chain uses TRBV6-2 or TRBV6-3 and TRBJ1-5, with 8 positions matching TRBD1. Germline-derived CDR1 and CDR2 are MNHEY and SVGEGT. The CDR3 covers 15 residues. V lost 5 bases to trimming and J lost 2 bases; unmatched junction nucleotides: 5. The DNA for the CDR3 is TGTGCCAGCAGTCCGGACAGGGTGGGCAATCAGCCCCAGCATTTT. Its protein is CASSPDRVGNQPQHF.

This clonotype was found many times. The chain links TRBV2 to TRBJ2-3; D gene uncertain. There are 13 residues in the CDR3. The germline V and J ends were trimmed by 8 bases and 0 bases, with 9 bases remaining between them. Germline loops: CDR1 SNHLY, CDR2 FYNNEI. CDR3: CASSQESTDTQYF. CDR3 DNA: TGTGCCAGCTCCCAGGAGAGCACAGATACGCAGTATTTT.

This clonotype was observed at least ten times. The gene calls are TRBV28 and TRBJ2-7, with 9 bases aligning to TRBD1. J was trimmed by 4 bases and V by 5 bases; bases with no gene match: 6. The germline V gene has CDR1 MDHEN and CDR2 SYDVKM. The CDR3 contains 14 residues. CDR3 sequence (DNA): TGTGCCAGCAGTGAACCGGGACAGGGTTACGAGCAGTACTTC. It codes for CASSEPGQGYEQYF.

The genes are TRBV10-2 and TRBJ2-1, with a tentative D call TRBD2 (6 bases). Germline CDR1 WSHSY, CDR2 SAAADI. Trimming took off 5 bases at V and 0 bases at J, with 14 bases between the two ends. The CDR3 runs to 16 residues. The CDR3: CASSIVAVSSYNEQFF. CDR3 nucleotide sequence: TGCGCCAGCAGTATCGTAGCGGTTAGCTCCTACAATGAGCAGTTCTTC.

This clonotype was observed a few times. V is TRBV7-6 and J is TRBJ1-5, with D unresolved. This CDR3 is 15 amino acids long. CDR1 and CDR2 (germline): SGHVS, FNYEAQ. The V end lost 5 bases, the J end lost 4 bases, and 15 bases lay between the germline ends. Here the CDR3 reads CASSPRAYGNQPQHF. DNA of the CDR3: TGTGCCAGCAGCCCTCGGGCGTATGGGAATCAGCCCCAGCATTTT.

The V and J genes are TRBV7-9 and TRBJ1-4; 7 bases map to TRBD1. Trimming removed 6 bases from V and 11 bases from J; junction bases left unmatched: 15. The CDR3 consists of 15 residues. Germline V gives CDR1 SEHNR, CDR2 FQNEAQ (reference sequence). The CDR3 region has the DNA TGTGCCAGCAGAAACACGACAGGGCATGGGGGGAAACTGTTTTTT. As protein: CASRNTTGHGGKLFF.

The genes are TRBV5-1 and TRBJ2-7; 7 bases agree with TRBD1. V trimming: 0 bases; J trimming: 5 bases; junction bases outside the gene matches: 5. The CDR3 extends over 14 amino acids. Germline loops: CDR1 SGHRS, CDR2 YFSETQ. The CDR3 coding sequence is TGCGCCAGCAGCTTGGTTAGGGGGCGAAACGAGCAGTACTTC. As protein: CASSLVRGRNEQYF.

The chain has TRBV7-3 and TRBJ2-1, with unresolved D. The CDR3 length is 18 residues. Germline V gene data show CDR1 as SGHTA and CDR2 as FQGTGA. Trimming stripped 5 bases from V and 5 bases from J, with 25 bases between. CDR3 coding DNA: TGTGCCAGCAGCCCCCTTCCCCCCAGGACGGAACACCACAATGAGCAGTTCTTC. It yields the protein CASSPLPPRTEHHNEQFF. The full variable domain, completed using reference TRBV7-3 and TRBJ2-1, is GAGVSQTPSNKVTEKGKYVELRCDPISGHTALYWYRQSLGQGPEFLIYFQGTGAADDSGLPNDRFFAVRPEGSVSTLKIQRTERGDSAVYLCASSPLPPRTEHHNEQFFGPGTRLTVL.

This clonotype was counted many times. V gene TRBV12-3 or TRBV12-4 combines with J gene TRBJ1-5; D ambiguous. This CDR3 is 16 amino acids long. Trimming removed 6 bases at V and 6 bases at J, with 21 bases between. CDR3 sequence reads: CASSHLGIVSGQPQHF. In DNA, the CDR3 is TGTGCCAGCAGCCACTTAGGCATAGTATCGGGTCAGCCCCAGCATTTT.

The chain's CDR3 is CASSPLETEAFF. The CDR3 nucleotides read TGTGCCAGCTCACCACTGGAGACTGAAGCTTTCTTT. The chain couples TRBV18 to TRBJ1-1; D unresolved. Trimming shortened V by 1 base and J by 5 bases, and 5 bases separated the two germline ends. The length of the CDR3 is 12 residues. The germline V gene encodes CDR1 KGHSH and CDR2 LQKENI.

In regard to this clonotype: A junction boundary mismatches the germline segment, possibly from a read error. The CDR3 sequence is CASNYSSGGTSGSLNIQYF. CDR3 DNA: TGTGCCAGCAATTACTCAAGCGGGGGAACTAGCGGGAGTCTGAACATTCAGTACTTC. This chain uses TRBV6-6 with TRBJ2-4; TRBD2 aligns across 11 bases. From germline, CDR1 is MNHNY and CDR2 SVGAGI (reference sequence). The CDR3 length is 19 residues.

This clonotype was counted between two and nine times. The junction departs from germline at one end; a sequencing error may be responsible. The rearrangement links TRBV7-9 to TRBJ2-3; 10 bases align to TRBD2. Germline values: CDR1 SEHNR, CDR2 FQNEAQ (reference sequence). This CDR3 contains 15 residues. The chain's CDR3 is CANSGGTSDTDTQYF. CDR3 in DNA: TGTGCCAACAGCGGCGGGACTAGCGACACAGATACGCAGTATTTT.

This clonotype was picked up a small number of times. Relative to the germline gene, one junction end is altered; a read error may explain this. The CDR3 protein is CSSSPRAGGYPGLAGSHEQFF. In DNA form, the CDR3 reads TGTTCCAGCAGTCCCCGGGCAGGGGGCTACCCTGGACTAGCGGGAAGTCACGAGCAGTTCTTC. The chain employs TRBV12-3 or TRBV12-4 and TRBJ2-1, with 12 bases lining up with TRBD2. This CDR3 comprises 21 residues.

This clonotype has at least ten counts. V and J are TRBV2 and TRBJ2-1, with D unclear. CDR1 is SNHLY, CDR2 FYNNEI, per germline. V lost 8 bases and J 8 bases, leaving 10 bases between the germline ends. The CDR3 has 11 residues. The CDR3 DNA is TGTGCCAGCCGGATGGTCGATGAGCAGTTCTTC. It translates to CASRMVDEQFF.

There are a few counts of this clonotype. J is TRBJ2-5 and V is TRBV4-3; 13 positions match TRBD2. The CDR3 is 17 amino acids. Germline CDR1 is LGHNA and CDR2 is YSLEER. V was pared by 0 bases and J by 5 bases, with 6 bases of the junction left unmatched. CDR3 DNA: TGCGCCAGCAGCCAAGAGGGGGGACTAGCGGGAAAGGAGACCCAGTACTTC. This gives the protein CASSQEGGLAGKETQYF.

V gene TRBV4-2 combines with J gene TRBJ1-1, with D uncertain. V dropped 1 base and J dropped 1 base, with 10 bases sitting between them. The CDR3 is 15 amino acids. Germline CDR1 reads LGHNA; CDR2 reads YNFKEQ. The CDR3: CASSQVEGPNTEAFF. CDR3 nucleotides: TGTGCCAGCAGCCAAGTAGAGGGTCCGAACACTGAAGCTTTCTTT.

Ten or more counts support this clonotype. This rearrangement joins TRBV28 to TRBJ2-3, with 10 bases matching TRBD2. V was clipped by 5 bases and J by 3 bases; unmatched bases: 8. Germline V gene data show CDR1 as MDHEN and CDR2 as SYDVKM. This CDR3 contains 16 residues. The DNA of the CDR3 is TGTGCCAGCAGTGAAGCGGGACTAGCGTTTACAGATACGCAGTATTTT. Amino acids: CASSEAGLAFTDTQYF.